Listed below are T cell receptor beta chains from one sample, sequenced in a study of blood T cells in healthy people across ages. One entry per CDR3 protein results from TCRdb running MiXCR on the 5' RACE reads. The table shows around 990,000 distinct CDR3 sequences, with 35% to 40% occurring only once. The sequencing input was blood. These receptors were obtained from a man between 18 and 35 years old in good health. Both conserved end residues are part of each CDR3. D genes are given only for firm matches. The size entry is marked missing in some rows and otherwise reads once, few, many or a size class.

d_gene	v_gene	abundance	j_gene	CDR3aa	CDR3nt
NA	TRBV7-2	few	TRBJ1-5	CASSSVAGQSNQPQHF	TGTGCCAGCAGCTCTGTGGCCGGACAGTCCAATCAGCCCCAGCATTTT
TRBD1	TRBV6-6	NA	TRBJ2-1	CASSQARDRYYNEQFF	TGTGCCAGCAGTCAAGCACGGGACAGATACTACAATGAGCAGTTCTTC
NA	TRBV24-1	few	TRBJ1-3	CATSAGGDGNTIYF	TGTGCCACCAGTGCCGGGGGCGATGGAAACACCATATATTTT
TRBD2	TRBV20-1	NA	TRBJ2-1	CSARDELAGATSYNEQFF	TGCAGTGCTAGAGATGAACTAGCGGGGGCTACCTCCTACAATGAGCAGTTCTTC
NA	TRBV18	few	TRBJ1-1	CASSGGAPGTEAFF	TGTGCCAGCTCAGGAGGGGCCCCTGGCACTGAAGCTTTCTTT
TRBD1	TRBV2	few	TRBJ2-2	CASSPMTGVGTGELFF	TGTGCCAGCAGTCCAATGACAGGGGTTGGCACCGGGGAGCTGTTTTTT
NA	TRBV6-5	NA	TRBJ1-2	CASRPQGALGYTF	TGTGCCAGCAGGCCACAGGGAGCCCTTGGCTACACCTTC
NA	TRBV7-2	few	TRBJ2-3	CASANGNTQYF	TGTGCCAGCGCCAATGGGAATACGCAGTATTTT
NA	TRBV6-5	NA	TRBJ2-1	CASSYSLQVLAVNEQFF	TGTGCCAGCAGTTACTCTTTACAAGTACTAGCAGTCAATGAGCAGTTCTTC
NA	TRBV7-9	NA	TRBJ1-1	CASSYLEGLNTEAFF	TGTGCCAGCAGCTATCTTGAGGGGTTGAACACTGAAGCTTTCTTT
TRBD2	TRBV20-1	NA	TRBJ2-5	CSARSPGTSGGSSYNEQYF	TGCAGTGCCAGATCTCCCGGGACTAGCGGGGGAAGCTCCTACAATGAGCAGTACTTC
TRBD2	TRBV20-1	NA	TRBJ2-2	CSARTAGGPTGELFF	TGCAGTGCTAGAACTGCGGGGGGGCCTACCGGGGAGCTGTTTTTT
NA	TRBV4-1	many	TRBJ2-1	CASSQGLGNNEQFF	TGCGCCAGCAGCCAAGGCCTAGGAAACAATGAGCAGTTCTTC
TRBD1	TRBV11-2	few	TRBJ1-6	CASSPREGQGSYNSPPHF	TGTGCCAGCAGCCCTAGGGAAGGACAGGGGTCCTATAATTCACCCCCCCACTTT
NA	TRBV7-9	NA	TRBJ2-7	CASNRQASSFEQYF	TGTGCCAGCAACCGACAGGCGAGCTCCTTCGAGCAGTACTTC
TRBD2	TRBV6-1	NA	TRBJ2-1	CASSRLTSGGSLSYNEQFF	TGTGCCAGCAGCCGTCTGACTAGCGGGGGATCCTTATCCTACAATGAGCAGTTCTTC
TRBD1	TRBV24-1	NA	TRBJ2-3	CATSDLDRGYRYF	TGTGCCACCAGTGATCTCGACAGGGGGTATCGGTATTTT
NA	TRBV6-6	NA	TRBJ2-7	CASSLHRVITYEQYF	TGTGCCAGCAGTTTGCACAGGGTGATAACCTACGAGCAGTACTTC
NA	TRBV2	NA	TRBJ2-5	CASSEERAAGELQETQYF	TGTGCCAGCAGTGAAGAGAGGGCGGCAGGGGAGCTCCAAGAGACCCAGTACTTC
NA	TRBV25-1	NA	TRBJ2-2	CASSEFTRNTGELFF	TGTGCCAGCAGTGAATTCACACGGAACACCGGGGAGCTGTTTTTT
NA	TRBV25-1	NA	TRBJ2-7	CASSEEVYEQYF	TGTGCCAGCAGTGAGGAGGTCTACGAGCAGTACTTC
NA	TRBV4-2	NA	TRBJ1-1	CASSSRIEGWDQDAFF	TGTGCCAGCAGCTCCAGGATAGAGGGATGGGACCAAGATGCTTTCTTT
NA	TRBV11-2	NA	TRBJ2-1	CASSLRRDEQFF	TGTGCCAGCAGCTTGCGCCGGGATGAGCAGTTCTTC
TRBD1	TRBV9	few	TRBJ2-7	CASSVDVTGVSEQYF	TGTGCCAGCAGCGTAGATGTGACAGGGGTGAGCGAGCAGTACTTC
TRBD1	TRBV20-1	NA	TRBJ1-1	CSTRGPMMNTEAFF	TGCAGTACTAGGGGGCCCATGATGAACACTGAAGCTTTCTTT
NA	TRBV16	once	TRBJ1-3	CASTDLTGNTIYF	TGTGCCAGCACCGACCTAACTGGAAACACCATATATTTT
TRBD1	TRBV7-9	NA	TRBJ2-5	CASSLGGTGGVNEQYF	TGTGCCAGCAGCTTAGGTGGGACAGGGGGGGTCAATGAGCAGTACTTC
NA	TRBV5-1	NA	TRBJ1-1	CASSLTMGAGNTEAFF	TGCGCCAGCAGCCTGACGATGGGGGCGGGGAACACTGAAGCTTTCTTT
NA	TRBV20-1	many	TRBJ2-1	CSASPGGRYNEQFF	TGCAGTGCTAGTCCAGGGGGGCGGTACAATGAGCAGTTCTTC
NA	TRBV28	NA	TRBJ1-5	CATQRGGGNQPQHF	TGTGCCACCCAAAGGGGAGGAGGCAATCAGCCCCAGCATTTT
NA	TRBV30	NA	TRBJ1-2	CAWSVLGRGGGYTF	TGTGCCTGGAGTGTACTTGGCCGCGGAGGGGGCTACACCTTC
NA	TRBV2	NA	TRBJ1-2	CASSEVGGSNYGYTF	TGTGCCAGCAGTGAAGTGGGGGGATCTAACTATGGCTACACCTTC
NA	TRBV12-3/TRBV12-4	few	TRBJ1-3	CASKAPGGRSGNTIYF	TGTGCCAGCAAAGCGCCGGGTGGAAGGTCTGGAAACACCATATATTTT
NA	TRBV7-9	once	TRBJ2-5	CASSPYPREFYQETQYF	TGTGCCAGCAGCCCCTACCCCAGGGAGTTTTATCAAGAGACCCAGTACTTC
TRBD2	TRBV7-7	few	TRBJ2-1	CASSLSPSGGVGEQFF	TGTGCTAGCAGCTTATCCCCTAGCGGGGGGGTAGGGGAGCAGTTCTTC
NA	TRBV3-1	few	TRBJ2-3	CASSPTRGSPTDTQYF	TGTGCCAGCAGCCCGACCCGGGGGAGCCCCACAGATACGCAGTATTTT
TRBD1	TRBV12-3/TRBV12-4	few	TRBJ1-5	CASSSRQGVRGGQPQHF	TGTGCCAGCAGTTCTAGACAGGGGGTACGGGGGGGGCAGCCCCAGCATTTT
NA	TRBV5-1	NA	TRBJ2-3	CASSSTPGQTSIDTQYF	TGCGCCAGCAGCTCCACCCCCGGACAAACTAGCATAGATACGCAGTATTTT
TRBD1	TRBV20-1	NA	TRBJ1-2	CSAPSTGHYGYTF	TGCAGTGCTCCATCGACAGGGCACTATGGCTACACCTTC
TRBD2	TRBV6-2/TRBV6-3	NA	TRBJ2-1	CASSRLAGDPYNEQFF	TGTGCCAGCAGCCGACTAGCGGGGGACCCCTACAATGAGCAGTTCTTC
NA	TRBV20-1	NA	TRBJ1-4	CSARKDPATNEKLFF	TGCAGTGCTAGAAAAGATCCTGCAACTAATGAAAAACTGTTTTTT
TRBD1	TRBV11-2	NA	TRBJ2-1	CASSSNRGIEQFF	TGTGCCAGCAGCTCGAACAGGGGGATTGAGCAGTTCTTC
NA	TRBV6-5	NA	TRBJ1-2	CASRAGRAYGHTF	TGTGCCAGCAGAGCCGGCAGGGCCTATGGCCACACCTTC
NA	TRBV10-3	few	TRBJ1-1	CAIVSDAANTEAFF	TGTGCCATCGTTTCCGATGCCGCGAACACTGAAGCTTTCTTT
NA	TRBV13	many	TRBJ1-2	CASSEFNYGYTF	TGTGCCAGCAGTGAGTTCAACTATGGCTACACCTTC
NA	TRBV7-2	NA	TRBJ1-1	CASSLGFAGGYTEAFF	TGTGCCAGCAGCTTAGGGTTCGCGGGCGGATACACTGAAGCTTTCTTT
NA	TRBV20-1	NA	TRBJ1-5	CSARDPQDSNQPQHF	TGCAGTGCTAGAGATCCCCAGGATAGCAATCAGCCCCAGCATTTT
NA	TRBV4-3	many	TRBJ2-1	CASSQDLLAGTYNEQFF	TGCGCCAGCAGCCAAGATTTACTGGCAGGGACCTACAATGAGCAGTTCTTC
NA	TRBV5-1	NA	TRBJ2-7	CASSFYRDGSYEQYF	TGCGCCAGCAGCTTTTACCGGGACGGCTCCTACGAGCAGTACTTC
NA	TRBV9	NA	TRBJ1-4	CASSPPLEDNEKLFF	TGTGCCAGCAGCCCTCCTCTAGAGGATAATGAAAAACTGTTTTTT